Below, one T cell receptor (beta chain) is given with its context. The data belong to a study of blood T cell repertoires in COVID-19. Study details: In each case, the material was cDNA or gDNA derived from T cells, B-cell-depleted T cells, or PBMCs.

This table comes from immunoSEQ multiplex PCR, and its TCRdb copy is limited to in-frame clones, with some not included. Of tens of thousands of clones listed, more than 65% are singletons. The CDR3 is 13 amino acids. Germline assignment: CDR1 SGHRS and CDR2 YFSETQ. V was clipped by 3 bases and J by 3 bases, with 10 bases between them. This rearrangement joins TRBV5-1 to TRBJ2-7, with D tentatively TRBD1 (5 bases). The material sequenced was peripheral blood. This TCR was recovered from a human donor in a cohort sampled during active COVID-19. The CDR3 DNA reads TGCGCCAGCAGCTGGGGCGACAGCTACGAGCAGTACTTC. It is translated as CASSWGDSYEQYF.